This TCR beta chain emerged from a study of cytomegalovirus exposure and HLA in healthy donors. Whole-study results and caveats: Overall, under 200 TCR beta chains were annotated as cytomegalovirus-associated. Rarity marked most TCR sequences, yet some public TCRs occurred in many donors.

Generated by immunoSEQ multiplex PCR, the TCRdb table keeps only in-frame clones and is missing some. The table records about 170,000 clones, around 85% of them present only once. Germline V gives CDR1 SGHKS, CDR2 YYEKEE (reference sequence). V lost 1 base and J lost 10, with 21 bases in between. This CDR3 spans 16 amino acids. Comments on this clone: What it binds is unknown.

The J gene is TRBJ2-1, the V gene TRBV5-5, with no clear D. The material sequenced was PBMCs. This sequence was found in a woman aged 25 to 45 in good health and CMV-seronegative. For the CDR3, the DNA is TGTGCCAGCAGCTTGCTCGGTACGGCTAACCCCTGGGAGCAGTTCTTC. This encodes CASSLLGTANPWEQFF.